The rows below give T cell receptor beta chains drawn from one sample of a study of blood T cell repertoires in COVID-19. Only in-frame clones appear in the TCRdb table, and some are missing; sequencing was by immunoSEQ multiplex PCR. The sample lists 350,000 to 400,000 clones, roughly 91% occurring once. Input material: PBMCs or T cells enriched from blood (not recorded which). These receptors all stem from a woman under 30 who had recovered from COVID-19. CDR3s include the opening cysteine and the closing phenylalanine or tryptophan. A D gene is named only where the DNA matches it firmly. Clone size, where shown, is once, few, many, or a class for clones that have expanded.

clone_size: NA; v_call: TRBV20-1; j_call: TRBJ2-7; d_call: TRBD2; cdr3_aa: CSASLAGGTYEQYF; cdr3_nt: TGCAGTGCTAGTCTAGCGGGGGGAACTTACGAGCAGTACTTC
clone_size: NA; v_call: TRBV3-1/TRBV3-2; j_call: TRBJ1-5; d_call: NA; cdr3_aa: CASSLRGSSQPQHF; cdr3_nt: TGTGCCAGCAGCCTGAGGGGGTCCAGTCAGCCCCAGCATTTT
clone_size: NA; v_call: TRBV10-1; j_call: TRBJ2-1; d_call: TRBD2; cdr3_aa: CASSEAGGAASYNEQFF; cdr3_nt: TGCGCCAGCAGTGAAGCCGGGGGGGCCGCGTCCTACAATGAGCAGTTCTTC
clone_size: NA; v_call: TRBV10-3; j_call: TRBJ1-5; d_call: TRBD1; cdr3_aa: CAIGTGGSNQPQHF; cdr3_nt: TGTGCCATCGGGACAGGGGGTAGCAATCAGCCCCAGCATTTT
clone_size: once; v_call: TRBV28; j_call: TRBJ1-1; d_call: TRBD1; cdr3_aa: CASSLQGGTGMDTEAFF; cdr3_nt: TGTGCCAGCAGTCTACAGGGGGGTACGGGTATGGACACTGAAGCTTTCTTT
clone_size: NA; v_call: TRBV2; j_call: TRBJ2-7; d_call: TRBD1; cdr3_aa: CASSLDRGSSYEQYF; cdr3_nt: TGTGCCAGCAGTCTGGACAGGGGAAGCTCCTACGAGCAGTACTTC
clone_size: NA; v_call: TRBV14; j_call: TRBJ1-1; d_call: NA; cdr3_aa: CASSLVGEAFF; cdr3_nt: TGTGCCAGCAGCTTAGTCGGTGAAGCTTTCTTT
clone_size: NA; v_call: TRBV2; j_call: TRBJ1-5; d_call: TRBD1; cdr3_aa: CASRGSGTGPQHF; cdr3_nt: TGTGCCAGCAGAGGTTCGGGGACAGGGCCCCAGCATTTT
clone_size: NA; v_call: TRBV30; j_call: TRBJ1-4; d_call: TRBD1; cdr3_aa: CAGKTGNLGNEKLFF; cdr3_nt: TGTGCCGGGAAGACAGGGAACTTGGGAAATGAAAAACTGTTTTTT
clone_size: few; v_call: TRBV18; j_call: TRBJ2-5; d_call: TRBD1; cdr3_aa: CASSPGTGEETQYF; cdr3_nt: TGTGCCAGCTCACCAGGGACAGGGGAAGAGACCCAGTACTTC
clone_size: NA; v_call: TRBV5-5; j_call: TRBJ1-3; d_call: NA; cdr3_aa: CASSLTVSGNTIYF; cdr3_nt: TGTGCCAGCAGCTTGACAGTCTCTGGAAACACCATATATTTT
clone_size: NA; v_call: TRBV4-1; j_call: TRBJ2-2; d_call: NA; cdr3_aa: CASSHRPDRGELFF; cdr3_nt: TGCGCCAGCAGCCACCGACCCGACAGGGGGGAGCTGTTTTTT